The entry below gives a single T cell receptor beta chain sequence along with its context. Original handling: Estimated nucleated cell counts came from reference gene primer amplification. Repertoires were generated with immunoSEQ multiplex PCR, while TCRdb's copy carries only in-frame clones and drops some. V and J calls and clone size are those listed in that table; D and trimming were worked out from the DNA. The table includes some 70,000 clones, about 88% detected once. The CDR3 totals 15 residues. Germline values: CDR1 SGHDT, CDR2 YYEEEE. Between the trimmed V and J ends, which lost 0 bases and 0 bases, there was a span of 6 bases. This sample was taken from a study of blood T cell repertoires in COVID-19. Study-wide background: Samples came from the United States, Italy and Spain, spanning acute and convalescent COVID-19. Sample material is recorded as cDNA or gDNA derived from T cells, B-cell-depleted T cells, or PBMCs.

Input material: peripheral blood. This chain joins TRBV5-6 and TRBJ2-2; D is ambiguous. This sequence was found in a man aged 50 or older with active COVID-19. CDR3 protein: CASSLVVSNTGELFF. CDR3 bases: TGTGCCAGCAGCTTGGTCGTCTCGAACACCGGGGAGCTGTTTTTT.